The clone carrying this TCR beta chain has ten or more counts. Its antigen is unidentified. Trimming removed 3 bases at V and 2 bases at J, with 14 bases between. Germline-derived CDR1 and CDR2 are SGHAT and FQNNGV. The CDR3 length is 15 residues. It was with a sample-barcoded 5' primer and a J-beta primer mix that a second PCR of roughly 7 to 12 cycles was run. Paired-end reads containing CDR3 totaled no fewer than 2.5 million for each sample. A single record per CDR3 protein comes from TCRdb applying MiXCR to the 5' RACE reads. The data contain some 940,000 distinct CDR3 sequences, 25% to 35% of them seen just once; the ten biggest clones take up roughly 10%. The sample is drawn from a study of blood T cells in healthy people across ages. General study findings and limits: A greater number of naive CD4+ cells and higher diversity distinguished long-lived donors from aged donors.

These same records also appear under a second study, on T cells of mothers and their children. In that study: Healthy Caucasian mothers, a few in number, and their six children were the donors.

This chain connects TRBV11-2 to TRBJ2-7; maybe TRBD1 (6 bases). The TCR comes from a woman aged 40 to 50 in good health. The specimen sequenced was blood. The CDR3 sequence is CASSFIGTPPYEQYF. The CDR3 DNA reads TGTGCCAGCAGCTTCATCGGGACACCCCCCTACGAGCAGTACTTC.